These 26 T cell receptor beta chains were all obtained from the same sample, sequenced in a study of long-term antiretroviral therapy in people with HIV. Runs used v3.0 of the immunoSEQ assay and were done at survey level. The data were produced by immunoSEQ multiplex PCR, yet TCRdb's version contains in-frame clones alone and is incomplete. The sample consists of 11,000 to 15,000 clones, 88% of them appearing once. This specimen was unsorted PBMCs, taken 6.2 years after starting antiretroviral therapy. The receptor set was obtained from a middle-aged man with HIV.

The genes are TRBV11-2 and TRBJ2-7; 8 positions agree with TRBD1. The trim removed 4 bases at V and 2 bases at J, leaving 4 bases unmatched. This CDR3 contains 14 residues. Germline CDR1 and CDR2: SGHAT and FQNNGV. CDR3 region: CASSYGQGAYEQYF. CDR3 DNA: TGTGCCAGCAGCTACGGACAGGGAGCCTACGAGCAGTACTTC.

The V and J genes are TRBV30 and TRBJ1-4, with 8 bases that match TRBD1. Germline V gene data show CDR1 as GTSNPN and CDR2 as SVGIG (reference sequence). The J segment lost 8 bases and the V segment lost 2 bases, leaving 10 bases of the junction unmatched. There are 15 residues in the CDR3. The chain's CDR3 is CAWSLPTGGYEKLFF. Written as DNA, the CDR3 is TGTGCCTGGAGTTTACCAACAGGGGGTTACGAAAAACTGTTTTTT.

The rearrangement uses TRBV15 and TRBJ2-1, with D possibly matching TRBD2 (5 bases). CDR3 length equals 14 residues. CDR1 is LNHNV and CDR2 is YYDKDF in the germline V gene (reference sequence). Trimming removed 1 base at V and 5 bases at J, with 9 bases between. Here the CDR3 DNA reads TGTGCCACCAGCAGAGTGGTCGGGAACAATGAGCAGTTCTTC. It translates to CATSRVVGNNEQFF.

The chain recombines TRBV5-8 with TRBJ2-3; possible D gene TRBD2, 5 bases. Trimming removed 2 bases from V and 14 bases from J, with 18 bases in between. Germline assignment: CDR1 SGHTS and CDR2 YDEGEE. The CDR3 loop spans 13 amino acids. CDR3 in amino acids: CASSFKVGASPYF. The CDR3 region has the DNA TGTGCCAGCAGCTTTAAGGTGGGAGCTAGCCCGTATTTT.

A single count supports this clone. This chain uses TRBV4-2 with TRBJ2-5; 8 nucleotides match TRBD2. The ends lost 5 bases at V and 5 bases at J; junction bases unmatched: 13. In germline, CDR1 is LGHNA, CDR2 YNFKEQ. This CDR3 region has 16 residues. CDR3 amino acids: CASSFRGLVPFETQYF. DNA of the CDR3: TGTGCCAGCAGCTTTCGGGGACTAGTTCCATTTGAGACCCAGTACTTC.

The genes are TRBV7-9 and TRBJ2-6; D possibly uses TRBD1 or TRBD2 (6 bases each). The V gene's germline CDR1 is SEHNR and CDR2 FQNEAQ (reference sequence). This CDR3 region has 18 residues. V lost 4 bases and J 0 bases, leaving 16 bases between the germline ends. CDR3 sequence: CASSSPGGSASGANVLTF. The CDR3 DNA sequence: TGTGCCAGCAGCTCCCCCGGGGGCTCAGCCTCTGGGGCCAACGTCCTGACTTTC. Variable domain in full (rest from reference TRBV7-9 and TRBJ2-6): DTGVSQNPRHKITKRGQNVTFRCDPISEHNRLYWYRQTLGQGPEFLTYFQNEAQLEKSRLLSDRFSAERPKGSFSTLEIQRTEQGDSAMYLCASSSPGGSASGANVLTFGAGSRLTVL.

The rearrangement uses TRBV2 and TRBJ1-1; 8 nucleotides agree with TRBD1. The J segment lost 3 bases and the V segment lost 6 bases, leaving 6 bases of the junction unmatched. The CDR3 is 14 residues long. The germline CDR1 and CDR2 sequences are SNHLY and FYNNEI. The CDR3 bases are TGTGCCAGCAGGGACAGGGCGTCGTACACTGAAGCTTTCTTT. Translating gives CASRDRASYTEAFF.

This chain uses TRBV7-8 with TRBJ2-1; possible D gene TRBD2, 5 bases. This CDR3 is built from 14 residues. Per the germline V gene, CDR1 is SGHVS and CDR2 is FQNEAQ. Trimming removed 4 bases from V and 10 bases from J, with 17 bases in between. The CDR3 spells CASSSSGPGGEQFF. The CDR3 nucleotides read TGTGCCAGCAGCTCATCCGGGCCCGGCGGGGAGCAGTTCTTC.

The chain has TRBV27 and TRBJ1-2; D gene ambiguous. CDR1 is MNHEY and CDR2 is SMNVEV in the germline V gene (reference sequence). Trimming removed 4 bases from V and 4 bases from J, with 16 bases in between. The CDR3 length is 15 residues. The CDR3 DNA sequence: TGTGCCAGCAGTTCACGCCCCACAGTATTCTATGGCTACACCTTC. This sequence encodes CASSSRPTVFYGYTF.

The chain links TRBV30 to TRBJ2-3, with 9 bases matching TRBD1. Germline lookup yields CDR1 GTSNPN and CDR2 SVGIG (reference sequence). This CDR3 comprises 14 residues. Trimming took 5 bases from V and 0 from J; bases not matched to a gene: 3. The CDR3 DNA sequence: TGTGCCTGGGACAGGGGGTTCAGCACAGATACGCAGTATTTT. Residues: CAWDRGFSTDTQYF. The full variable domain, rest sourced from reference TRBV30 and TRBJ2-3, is SQTIHQWPATLVQPVGSPLSLECTVEGTSNPNLYWYRQAAGRGLQLLFYSVGIGQISSEVPQNLSASRPQDRQFILSSKKLLLSDSGFYLCAWDRGFSTDTQYFGPGTRLTVL.

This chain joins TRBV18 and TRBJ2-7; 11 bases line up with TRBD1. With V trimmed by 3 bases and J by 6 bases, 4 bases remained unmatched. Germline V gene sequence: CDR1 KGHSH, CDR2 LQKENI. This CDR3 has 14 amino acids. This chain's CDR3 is CASSPGQGEAEQYF. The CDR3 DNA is TGTGCCAGCTCACCGGGACAGGGGGAAGCCGAGCAGTACTTC. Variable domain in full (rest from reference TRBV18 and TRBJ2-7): NAGVMQNPRHLVRRRGQEARLRCSPMKGHSHVYWYRQLPEEGLKFMVYLQKENIIDESGMPKERFSAEFPKEGPSILRIQQVVRGDSAAYFCASSPGQGEAEQYFGPGTRLTVT.

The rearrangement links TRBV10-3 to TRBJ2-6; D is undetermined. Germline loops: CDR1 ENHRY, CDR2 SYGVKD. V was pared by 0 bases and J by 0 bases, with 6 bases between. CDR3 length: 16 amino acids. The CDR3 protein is CAISESKASGANVLTF. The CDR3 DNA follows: TGTGCCATCAGTGAGTCGAAAGCCTCTGGGGCCAACGTCCTGACTTTC.

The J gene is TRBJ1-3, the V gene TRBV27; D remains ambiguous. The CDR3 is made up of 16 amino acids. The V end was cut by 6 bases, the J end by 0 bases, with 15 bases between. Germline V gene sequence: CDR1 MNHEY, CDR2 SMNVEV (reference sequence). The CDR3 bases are TGTGCCAGCAGCTTTTTACAGCCAAACTCTGGAAACACCATATATTTT. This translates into CASSFLQPNSGNTIYF.

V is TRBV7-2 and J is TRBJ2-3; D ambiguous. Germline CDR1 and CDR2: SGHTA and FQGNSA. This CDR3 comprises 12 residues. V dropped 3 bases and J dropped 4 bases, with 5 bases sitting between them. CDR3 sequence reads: CASSFFPDTQYF. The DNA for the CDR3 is TGTGCCAGCAGCTTCTTTCCAGATACGCAGTATTTT.

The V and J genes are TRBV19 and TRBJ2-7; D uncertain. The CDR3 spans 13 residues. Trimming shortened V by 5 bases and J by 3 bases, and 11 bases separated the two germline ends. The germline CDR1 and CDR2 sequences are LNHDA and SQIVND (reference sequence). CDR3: CASSPLVFYEQYF. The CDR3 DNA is TGTGCCAGTAGTCCCTTGGTCTTCTACGAGCAGTACTTC.

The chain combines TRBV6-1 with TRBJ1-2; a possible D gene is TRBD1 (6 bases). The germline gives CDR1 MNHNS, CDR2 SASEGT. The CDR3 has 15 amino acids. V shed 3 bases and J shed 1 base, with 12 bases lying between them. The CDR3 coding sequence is TGTGCCAGCAGTGATTCACAGGGCCGTAACTATGGCTACACCTTC. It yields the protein CASSDSQGRNYGYTF.

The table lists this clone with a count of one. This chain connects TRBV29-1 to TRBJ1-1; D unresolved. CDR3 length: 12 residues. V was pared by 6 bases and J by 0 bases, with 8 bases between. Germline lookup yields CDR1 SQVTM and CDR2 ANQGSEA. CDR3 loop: CSVTVMNTEAFF. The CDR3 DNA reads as TGCAGCGTCACTGTGATGAACACTGAAGCTTTCTTT.

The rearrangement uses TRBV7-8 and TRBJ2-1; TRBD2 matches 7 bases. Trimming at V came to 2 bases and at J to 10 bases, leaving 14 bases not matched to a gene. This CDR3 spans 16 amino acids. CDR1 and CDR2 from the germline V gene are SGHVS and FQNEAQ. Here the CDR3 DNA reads TGTGCCAGCAGCTTAAGGCGGGAGAATCGAGGAGGGGAGCAGTTCTTC. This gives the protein CASSLRRENRGGEQFF. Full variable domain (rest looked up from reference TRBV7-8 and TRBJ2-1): GAGVSQSPRYKVAKRGQDVALRCDPISGHVSLFWYQQALGQGPEFLTYFQNEAQLDKSGLPSDRFFAERPEGSVSTLKIQRTQQEDSAVYLCASSLRRENRGGEQFFGPGTRLTVL.

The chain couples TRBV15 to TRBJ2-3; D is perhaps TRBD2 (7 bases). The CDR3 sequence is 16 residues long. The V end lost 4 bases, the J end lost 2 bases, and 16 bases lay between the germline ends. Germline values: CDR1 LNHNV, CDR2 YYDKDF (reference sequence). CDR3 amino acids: CATSTRAGAYTDTQYF. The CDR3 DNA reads TGTGCCACCAGCACTAGGGCGGGGGCCTACACAGATACGCAGTATTTT.

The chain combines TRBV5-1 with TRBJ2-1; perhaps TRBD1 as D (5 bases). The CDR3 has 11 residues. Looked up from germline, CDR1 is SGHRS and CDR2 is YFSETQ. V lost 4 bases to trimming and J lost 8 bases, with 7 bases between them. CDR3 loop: CASSQGHEQFF. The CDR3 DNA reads TGCGCCAGCAGCCAGGGTCATGAGCAGTTCTTC.

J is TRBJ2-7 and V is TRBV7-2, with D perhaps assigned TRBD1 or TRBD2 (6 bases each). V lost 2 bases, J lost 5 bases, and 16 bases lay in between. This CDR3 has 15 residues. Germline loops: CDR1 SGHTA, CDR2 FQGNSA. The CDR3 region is CASSLTTGALDEQYF. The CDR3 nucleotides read TGTGCCAGCAGCTTAACGACGGGGGCGTTGGACGAGCAGTACTTC.

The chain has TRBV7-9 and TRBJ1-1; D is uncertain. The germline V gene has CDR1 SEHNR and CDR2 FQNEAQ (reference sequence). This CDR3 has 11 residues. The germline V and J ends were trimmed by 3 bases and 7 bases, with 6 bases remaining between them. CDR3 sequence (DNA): TGTGCCAGCAGCTTGAATCATGAAGCTTTCTTT. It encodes CASSLNHEAFF.

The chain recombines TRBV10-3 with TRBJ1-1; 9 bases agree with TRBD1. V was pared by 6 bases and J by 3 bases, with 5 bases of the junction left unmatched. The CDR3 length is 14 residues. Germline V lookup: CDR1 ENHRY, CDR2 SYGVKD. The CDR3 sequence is CAIRETGGYTEAFF. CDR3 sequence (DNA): TGTGCCATCAGGGAGACAGGGGGGTACACTGAAGCTTTCTTT.

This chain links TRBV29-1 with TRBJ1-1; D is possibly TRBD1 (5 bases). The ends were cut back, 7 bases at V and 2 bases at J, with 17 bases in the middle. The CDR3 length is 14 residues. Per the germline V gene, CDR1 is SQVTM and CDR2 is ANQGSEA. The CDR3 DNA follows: TGCAGCGCTGCCCCCGGGACGTCAAACACTGAAGCTTTCTTT. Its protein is CSAAPGTSNTEAFF.

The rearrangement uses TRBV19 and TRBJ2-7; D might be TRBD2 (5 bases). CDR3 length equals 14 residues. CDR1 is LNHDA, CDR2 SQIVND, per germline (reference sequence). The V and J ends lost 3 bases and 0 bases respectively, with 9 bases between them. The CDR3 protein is CASSMLGSSYEQYF. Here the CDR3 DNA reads TGTGCCAGTAGTATGCTGGGGAGCTCCTACGAGCAGTACTTC.

CDR3 residues: CASSQRLAQPLAKNIQYF. In DNA form, the CDR3 reads TGCGCCAGCAGCCAGAGATTGGCACAGCCGCTAGCCAAAAACATTCAGTACTTC. J is TRBJ2-4 and V is TRBV4-3; D call uncertain. This CDR3 is built from 18 residues. Looked up from germline, CDR1 is LGHNA and CDR2 is YSLEER. Trimming shortened V by 3 bases and J by 0 bases, and 18 bases separated the two germline ends.